A selection of T cell receptor beta chains follows, all from one sample in a study of cytomegalovirus exposure and HLA in healthy donors. Profiled with immunoSEQ multiplex PCR; TCRdb holds only in-frame clones, not every one. The top ten clones hold about 15% of a sample with tens of thousands of clones, around 66% of them seen once. Input material: PBMCs. These receptors all stem from a male donor in good health and CMV-seropositive. Each CDR3 is given with its conserved first and last residue. A D gene is named only where the DNA matches it firmly. Where a row states a size, it is once, few, many or the class of an expanded clone; other rows omit it.

cdr3_aa,cdr3_nt,v_call,clone_size,j_call,d_call
CASSPQGGEQYF,TGTGCCAGCTCACCACAAGGGGGCGAGCAGTACTTC,TRBV18,-,TRBJ2-7,-
CASSLNRVGEKLFF,TGTGCCAGCAGCTTGAACAGGGTGGGGGAAAAACTGTTTTTT,TRBV5-6,-,TRBJ1-4,-
CASSLGYSGGNSPLHF,TGTGCCAGCAGCTTAGGTTATTCGGGTGGGAATTCACCCCTCCACTTT,TRBV7-9,-,TRBJ1-6,-
CASSLGRGDTGELFF,TGTGCCAGCAGCTTAGGGCGGGGGGACACCGGGGAGCTGTTTTTT,TRBV7-8,-,TRBJ2-2,TRBD2
CASKGGTSIPFEQFF,TGTGCCAGCAAGGGCGGGACTAGTATCCCTTTTGAGCAGTTCTTC,TRBV2,-,TRBJ2-1,TRBD2
CASSSSNRGLEDQPQHF,TGTGCCAGCAGCTCATCCAATAGGGGACTGGAGGATCAGCCCCAGCATTTT,TRBV7-9,-,TRBJ1-5,-
CASSPRGEDGYTF,TGTGCCAGCTCACCTAGAGGGGAGGATGGCTACACCTTC,TRBV18,few,TRBJ1-2,-
CASSFGSYEQYF,TGCGCCAGCAGCTTCGGGAGTTACGAGCAGTACTTC,TRBV5-1,-,TRBJ2-7,-
CSSSPNTEAFF,TGTTCCAGCAGCCCAAACACTGAAGCTTTCTTT,TRBV7-9,-,TRBJ1-1,-
CASSARVVPGHAYEQYF,TGTGCCAGCAGCGCGCGAGTGGTCCCGGGACACGCCTACGAGCAGTACTTC,TRBV9,-,TRBJ2-7,-
CASSLIAGQPQHF,TGTGCCAGCAGCCTGATAGCAGGGCAGCCCCAGCATTTT,TRBV6-6,-,TRBJ1-5,-
CASSQGLDGSYEQYF,TGCGCCAGCAGCCAAGGTCTTGACGGGTCCTACGAGCAGTACTTC,TRBV4-1,once,TRBJ2-7,-
CASSRTGTGGGGTEAFF,TGTGCCAGCTCAAGGACCGGGACAGGGGGCGGGGGCACTGAAGCTTTCTTT,TRBV18,-,TRBJ1-1,TRBD1
CANSPGPLSRDWEKLFF,TGTGCCAACTCCCCAGGGCCGCTTTCCCGTGATTGGGAAAAACTGTTTTTT,TRBV6-4,-,TRBJ1-4,-
CASSPRQSANTGELFF,TGTGCCAGCAGCCCCCGACAGAGCGCGAACACCGGGGAGCTGTTTTTT,TRBV7-9,-,TRBJ2-2,-
CASSTRQGRASPLHF,TGTGCCAGCAGTACCCGACAGGGAAGGGCCTCACCCCTCCACTTT,TRBV6-1,-,TRBJ1-6,TRBD1
CASSPSQDYEQYF,TGTGCCAGCTCACCGTCCCAGGACTACGAGCAGTACTTC,TRBV18,-,TRBJ2-7,-
CASSPGTSGHNEQFF,TGTGCCAGCAGCCCCGGGACTAGCGGACACAATGAGCAGTTCTTC,TRBV6-6,few,TRBJ2-1,TRBD2
CASSIQGQVYTDTQYF,TGTGCCAGTAGTATACAGGGGCAGGTTTACACAGATACGCAGTATTTT,TRBV19,-,TRBJ2-3,-
CASSLEQGATYEQYF,TGTGCCAGCAGCTTAGAGCAGGGGGCTACCTACGAGCAGTACTTC,TRBV5-6,few,TRBJ2-7,TRBD1
CASRTGGPYNEQFF,TGTGCCAGCAGAACAGGGGGACCTTACAATGAGCAGTTCTTC,TRBV6-6,-,TRBJ2-1,TRBD1
CASSQDLGLASRKNTNEQFF,TGCGCCAGCAGCCAAGATCTAGGGCTAGCGTCCCGAAAAAACACCAATGAGCAGTTCTTC,TRBV4-1,-,TRBJ2-1,-
CSVAGVDEQYF,TGCAGCGTTGCTGGTGTAGACGAGCAGTACTTC,TRBV29-1,few,TRBJ2-7,-
CASSGGLAGVNEQFF,TGTGCCAGCAGCGGGGGACTAGCGGGAGTAAATGAGCAGTTCTTC,TRBV11-1,-,TRBJ2-1,TRBD2
CASSERDRVNSPLHF,TGTGCCAGCAGTGAACGGGACAGGGTGAATTCACCCCTCCACTTT,TRBV6-1,-,TRBJ1-6,TRBD1
CASSMYSGANVLTF,TGTGCCAGTAGTATGTACTCTGGGGCCAACGTCCTGACTTTC,TRBV19,few,TRBJ2-6,-
CASSAGTGLNEKLFF,TGTGCCAGCAGCGCCGGGACAGGACTTAATGAAAAACTGTTTTTT,TRBV6-4,-,TRBJ1-4,TRBD1
CASSVRQGVGYEQYF,TGTGCCAGTAGTGTCCGGCAGGGGGTTGGCTACGAGCAGTACTTC,TRBV19,-,TRBJ2-7,TRBD1
CASSYSEFNEKLFF,TGTGCCAGCAGTTACTCGGAGTTTAATGAAAAACTGTTTTTT,TRBV6-5,-,TRBJ1-4,-
CASILSGGIIEQFF,TGTGCCAGCATTCTTAGCGGGGGGATAATTGAGCAGTTCTTC,TRBV2,-,TRBJ2-1,TRBD2
CASSVAPSRLGDTQYF,TGTGCCAGCAGCGTAGCTCCTAGCCGTCTCGGGGATACGCAGTATTTT,TRBV9,-,TRBJ2-3,-
CASSQRAGVAYEQYF,TGCGCCAGCAGCCAACGAGCGGGGGTGGCCTACGAGCAGTACTTC,TRBV4-1,-,TRBJ2-7,TRBD2
CASSFIQGSTEAFF,TGTGCCAGCAGCTTTATCCAGGGGTCCACTGAAGCTTTCTTT,TRBV7-8,once,TRBJ1-1,-
CASRMTEMNTEAFF,TGTGCCAGTAGGATGACAGAAATGAACACTGAAGCTTTCTTT,TRBV19,-,TRBJ1-1,-
CASSVADRRSGELFF,TGTGCCAGCAGCGTAGCCGACAGAAGGTCCGGGGAGCTGTTTTTT,TRBV9,-,TRBJ2-2,-
CASSLRGRGEGYTF,TGTGCCAGCAGCCTCAGGGGTCGAGGGGAAGGCTACACCTTC,TRBV9,-,TRBJ1-2,-
CASSANRDRNQPQHF,TGTGCCAGCAGTGCCAACAGGGATCGCAATCAGCCCCAGCATTTT,TRBV6-1,-,TRBJ1-5,-
CASSLQVVGELFF,TGTGCCAGCTCCCTGCAGGTCGTCGGGGAGCTGTTTTTT,TRBV6-1,-,TRBJ2-2,-
CASSQAIGTREQYF,TGCGCCAGCAGCCAAGCCATCGGGACTAGGGAGCAGTACTTC,TRBV4-3,-,TRBJ2-7,TRBD2
CAWTPGGTPSYEQYF,TGTGCCTGGACCCCCGGGGGGACACCATCCTACGAGCAGTACTTC,TRBV30,once,TRBJ2-7,-
CSARVRTGAFF,TGCAGTGCTAGAGTGCGGACTGGAGCTTTCTTT,TRBV20-1,-,TRBJ1-1,-
CASSTDRLYGYTF,TGTGCCAGCAGTACCGACAGGCTTTATGGCTACACCTTC,TRBV27,few,TRBJ1-2,-
CASSPRGLPNTGELFF,TGTGCCAGCAGCCCGCGGGGACTGCCGAACACCGGGGAGCTGTTTTTT,TRBV9,-,TRBJ2-2,-
CASSLEGDPYEQYF,TGCGCCAGCAGCTTGGAGGGGGACCCCTACGAGCAGTACTTC,TRBV5-1,few,TRBJ2-7,-
CASSVSGLAGGSSYNEQFF,TGTGCCAGCAGCGTGTCGGGACTAGCGGGGGGGAGCTCCTACAATGAGCAGTTCTTC,TRBV11-2,-,TRBJ2-1,TRBD2
CASSTRQPRNTEAFF,TGTGCCAGCAGCACAAGACAGCCCCGGAACACTGAAGCTTTCTTT,TRBV21-1,few,TRBJ1-1,-
CASRPDGVDTQYF,TGTGCCAGCAGACCGGACGGGGTTGACACCCAGTACTTC,TRBV7-6,few,TRBJ2-5,-
CASSPRPDTQYF,TGTGCCAGCAGCCCTCGTCCAGATACGCAGTATTTT,TRBV13,-,TRBJ2-3,-
CASSKQGASNTEAFF,TGTGCCAGCAGCAAACAGGGGGCGTCGAACACTGAAGCTTTCTTT,TRBV4-2,-,TRBJ1-1,TRBD1
CASSQSRFGYTF,TGTGCCAGCAGCCAATCGAGGTTTGGCTACACCTTC,TRBV14,-,TRBJ1-2,-
CASSLRTGGVVDEQFF,TGCGCCAGCAGCTTGAGAACGGGAGGGGTAGTGGATGAGCAGTTCTTC,TRBV5-1,-,TRBJ2-1,TRBD2
CASRNTGSIGYTF,TGTGCCAGCAGGAATACAGGGAGTATTGGCTACACCTTC,TRBV6-6,few,TRBJ1-2,-
CASSLGITGNGANEKLFF,TGTGCCAGCAGCTTAGGGATAACAGGGAACGGTGCTAATGAAAAACTGTTTTTT,TRBV7-6,few,TRBJ1-4,-
CASSEGLAGKETQYF,TGTGCCAGCAGCGAGGGACTAGCGGGAAAAGAGACCCAGTACTTC,TRBV9,-,TRBJ2-5,TRBD2
CASALEGATEAFF,TGTGCCAGCGCGCTTGAGGGGGCCACTGAAGCTTTCTTT,TRBV7-9,-,TRBJ1-1,TRBD1